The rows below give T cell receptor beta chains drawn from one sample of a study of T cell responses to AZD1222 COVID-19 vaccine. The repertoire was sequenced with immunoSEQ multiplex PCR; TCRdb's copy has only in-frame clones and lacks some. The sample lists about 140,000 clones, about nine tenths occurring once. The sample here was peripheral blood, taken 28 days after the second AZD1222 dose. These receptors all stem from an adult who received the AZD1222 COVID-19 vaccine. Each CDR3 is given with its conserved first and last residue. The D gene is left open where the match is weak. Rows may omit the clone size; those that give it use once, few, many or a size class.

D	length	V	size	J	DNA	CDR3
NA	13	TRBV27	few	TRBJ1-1	TGTGCCAGCAGTCTTCAGGTAAACACTGAAGCTTTCTTT	CASSLQVNTEAFF
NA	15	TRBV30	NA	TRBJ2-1	TGTGCCTGGAGGGACGACAGCTATCATGACAATGAGCAGTTCTTC	CAWRDDSYHDNEQFF
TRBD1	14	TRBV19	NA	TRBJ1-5	TGTGCCAGTAGATTAAGACAGGGACATCAGCCCCAGCATTTT	CASRLRQGHQPQHF
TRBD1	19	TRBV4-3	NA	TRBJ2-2	TGCGCCAGCAGCCCGACAAAGGGACAGGCACCCTACAACACCGGGGAGCTGTTTTTT	CASSPTKGQAPYNTGELFF
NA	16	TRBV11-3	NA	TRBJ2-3	TGTGCCAGCAGCTTGCAACGGAGTTCTAGCACAGATACGCAGTATTTT	CASSLQRSSSTDTQYF
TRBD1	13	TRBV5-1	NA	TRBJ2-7	TGCGCCAGCAGCTGGGACAGTTCCTACGAGCAGTACTTC	CASSWDSSYEQYF
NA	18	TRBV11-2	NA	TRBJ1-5	TGTGCCAGCAGCTTAGGAGGTGTGGGCAGGGGAAGAGAACAGCCCCAGCATTTT	CASSLGGVGRGREQPQHF
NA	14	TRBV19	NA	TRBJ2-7	TGTGCCAGTAATAACCCAGGGAGAGGCTACGAGCAGTACTTC	CASNNPGRGYEQYF
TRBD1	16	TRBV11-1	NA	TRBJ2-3	TGTGCCAGCAGCCGACAGGGATTCTCCCACACAGATACGCAGTATTTT	CASSRQGFSHTDTQYF
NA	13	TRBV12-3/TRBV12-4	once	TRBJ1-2	TGTGCCAGCAGGACTGGCGGGGCTTCTGGCTACACCTTC	CASRTGGASGYTF
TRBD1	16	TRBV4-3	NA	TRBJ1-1	TGCGCCAGCAGCCGCACCGGGACAGCCCTAAACACTGAAGCTTTCTTT	CASSRTGTALNTEAFF
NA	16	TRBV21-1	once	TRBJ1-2	TGTGCCAGCAGCTCCCACGGACAGGTTAACGTAGGTGGCTACACCTTC	CASSSHGQVNVGGYTF
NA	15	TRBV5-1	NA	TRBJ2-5	TGCGCCAGCAGCTTGGAGTCTGCGATCCTAGGGACCCAGTACTTC	CASSLESAILGTQYF
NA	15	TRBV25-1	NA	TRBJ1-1	TGTGCCAGCAGTGAATTCGGAGCCTGGAACACTGAAGCTTTCTTT	CASSEFGAWNTEAFF
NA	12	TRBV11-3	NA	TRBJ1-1	TGTGCCAGCAGGCGTTTTCGAACTGAAGCTTTCTTT	CASRRFRTEAFF
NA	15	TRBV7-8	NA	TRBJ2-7	TGTGCCAGCAGCTTAGCTGAGATCTTAACCTACGAGCAGTACTTC	CASSLAEILTYEQYF
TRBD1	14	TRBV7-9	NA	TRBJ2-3	TGTGCCAGCAGCTCGGGACAGGGTACAGATACGCAGTATTTT	CASSSGQGTDTQYF
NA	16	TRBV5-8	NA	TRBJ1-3	TGTGCCAGCAGCTTGTCTACACTAAACCCAGGGGACACCATATATTTT	CASSLSTLNPGDTIYF
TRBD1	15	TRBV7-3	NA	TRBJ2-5	TGTGCCAGCAGCTTGACAGGGTGGGGCACAGAGACCCAGTACTTC	CASSLTGWGTETQYF
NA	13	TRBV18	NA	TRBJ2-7	TGTGCCAGCTCCTTGGGGCAGGGCTACGAGCAGTACTTC	CASSLGQGYEQYF
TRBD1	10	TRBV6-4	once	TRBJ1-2	TGTGCCAGCACCCCGGGACAGCGCACCTTC	CASTPGQRTF
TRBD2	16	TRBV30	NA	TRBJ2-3	TGTGCCTGGAGTGTACGGGGACTAGAGGCCACAGATACGCAGTATTTT	CAWSVRGLEATDTQYF
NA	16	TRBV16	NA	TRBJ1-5	TGTGCCAGCAGCCCCCACCTGCTCGATGCTAGTCAGCCCCAGCATTTT	CASSPHLLDASQPQHF
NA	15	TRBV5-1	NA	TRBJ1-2	TGCGCCAGCAGCTTTAGCCCGGGGACCGAGTATGGCTACACCTTC	CASSFSPGTEYGYTF
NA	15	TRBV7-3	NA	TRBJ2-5	TGTGCCAGCAGCTTAACAGTCGGGAACGGAGAGACCCAGTACTTC	CASSLTVGNGETQYF
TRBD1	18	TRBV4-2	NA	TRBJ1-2	TGTGCCAGCAGCCAAGATGGGGTTATCGGACAGGCAAACTATGGCTACACCTTC	CASSQDGVIGQANYGYTF
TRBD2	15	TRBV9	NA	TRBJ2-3	TGTGCCAGCAGCGGGACTAGCGGGGCCACAGATACGCAGTATTTT	CASSGTSGATDTQYF
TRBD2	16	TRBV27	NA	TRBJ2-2	TGTGCCAGCAAAGTCAGACTAGCGGGCTACACCGGGGAGCTGTTTTTT	CASKVRLAGYTGELFF
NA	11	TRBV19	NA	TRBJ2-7	TGTGCCAGTAGTATCTTCAAGGAGCAGTACTTC	CASSIFKEQYF
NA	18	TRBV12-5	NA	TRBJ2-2	TGTGCTAGTGGTTTCTGGGGAGGCAGGGAGTCGAGCACCGGGGAGCTGTTTTTT	CASGFWGGRESSTGELFF
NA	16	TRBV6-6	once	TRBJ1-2	TGTGCCAGCAGTTTTGGACGGCGGTACTCTAACTATGGCTACACCTTC	CASSFGRRYSNYGYTF
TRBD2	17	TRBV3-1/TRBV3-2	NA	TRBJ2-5	TGTGCCAGCAGCCGAGTCGAAACTAGCCGGGGGGAAGAGACCCAGTACTTC	CASSRVETSRGEETQYF
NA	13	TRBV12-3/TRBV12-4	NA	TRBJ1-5	TGTGCCAGCAGTCCGAATAGCAATCAGCCCCAGCATTTT	CASSPNSNQPQHF
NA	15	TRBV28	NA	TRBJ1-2	TGTGCCAGCAGTTGGACACAGGGTTTACGGAATGGCTACACCTTC	CASSWTQGLRNGYTF
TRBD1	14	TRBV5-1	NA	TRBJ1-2	TGCGCCAGCAGTTCACAGGGGTTAGACTATGGCTACACCTTC	CASSSQGLDYGYTF
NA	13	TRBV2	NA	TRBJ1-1	TGTGCCAGCAGCCCGGGGCGGGACACTGAAGCTTTCTTT	CASSPGRDTEAFF
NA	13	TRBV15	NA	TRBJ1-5	TGTGCCACCAGCACTATGACCAATCAGCCCCAGCATTTT	CATSTMTNQPQHF
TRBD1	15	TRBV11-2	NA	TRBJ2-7	TGTGCCAGCAGTGCCGGCCGGACAGGTTTGGGCGAGCAGTACTTC	CASSAGRTGLGEQYF